This TCR beta chain was found in a study of patients and donors after allogeneic stem cell transplantation. Via MiXCR, TCRdb re-called the RT-PCR reads, giving one row per CDR3 protein. The sample carries about 150,000 distinct CDR3 sequences, about a third recorded once. CDR1 is DFQATT, CDR2 SNEGSKA, per germline (reference sequence). CDR3 length equals 18 residues. The V and J ends lost 6 bases and 1 base, in that order; junction bases with no gene match: 19. J is TRBJ1-1 and V is TRBV20-1; 8 bases align to TRBD1. This clonotype was sampled from a human donor who was either an allogeneic HSCT recipient or a stem cell or donor lymphocyte infusion donor (not recorded which). It is not recorded whose cells these are; they may come from a transplant donor. Material: blood, either unsorted or a sorted T cell fraction (not recorded which). As DNA, the CDR3 is TGCAGTGCCCCGGGACAGGTTCATAGTTTTTTCACGAACACTGAAGCTTTCTTT. Encoded protein: CSAPGQVHSFFTNTEAFF.